This TCR beta chain was recovered during a study of T cell responses to AZD1222 COVID-19 vaccine. The study's findings and limits: White British people made up most donors, females outnumbered males, and clonal diversity was possibly underestimated. In the spike-specific TCR repertoire, nearly half reportedly target unmutated variant regions. The study sampled repertoires only after the peak T cell response.

Generated by immunoSEQ multiplex PCR, the TCRdb table keeps only in-frame clones and is missing some. This sample has around 50,000 clones; about 86% occur once, and the top ten carry 5.5% to 7%. Analyses pooled second doses at about 4 or about 12 weeks. The germline V gene encodes CDR1 LNHDA and CDR2 SQIVND (reference sequence). This CDR3 region has 13 residues. V lost 7 bases, J lost 8 bases, and 15 bases lay in between. Comment on this clone: Its specificity is unknown.

The sample in question was peripheral blood, obtained 28 days after the second AZD1222 dose. This clonotype originated in an adult who received the AZD1222 COVID-19 vaccine. V and J are TRBV19 and TRBJ1-5, with D maybe TRBD1 (6 bases). In DNA form, the CDR3 reads TGTGCCAGTACCGGTCGAGGGGGGGAGCCCCAGCATTTT. This codes for CASTGRGGEPQHF.